This T cell receptor (beta chain) came from a study of HIV-infected patients and healthy controls (dated by TCRdb to 2013 to 2016). Looking up the germline V gene yields CDR1 LGHNA and CDR2 YSLEER. CDR3 length: 14 amino acids, cysteine to phenylalanine. Only the CDR3 part of the read is kept: 42 bases, read in frame from the first base. A distance of 7 bases separates the germline ends of V and J, which lose 1 base and 1 base respectively. To prepare the library, 5' RACE was applied. Sequencing was performed on an Illumina MiSeq. The public reads were reanalyzed by TCRdb: fastp trimming at Q25, MiXCR alignment, in-frame beta chains only. Entries are consolidated by CDR3 protein sequence, retaining the most common genes and DNA. The table for this sample lists around 20,000 distinct CDR3 sequences; around a fifth of them were counted only once. The top ten hold approximately 33% of the sample. This clonotype occurred many times. The specificity of this receptor is unknown. There are no base qualities to consult, and no much larger clone falls within one base.

The clonotype originates from a human donor in good health. The V and J segments used are TRBV4-3 and TRBJ1-1, with no confidently assigned D gene. The specimen was CD8+ T cells from blood. The encoded CDR3 is CASSQVTANTEAFF. At the DNA level, the sequence is TGCGCCAGCAGCCAAGTGACCGCGAACACTGAAGCTTTCTTT.